A selection of T cell receptor beta chains follows, all from one sample in a study of long-term antiretroviral therapy in people with HIV. Sequencing was performed with immunoSEQ multiplex PCR; in TCRdb, only in-frame clones are kept and a portion is missing. Here the sample spans about 20,000 clones, more than 85% being singletons. Sample: unsorted PBMCs, taken 4.4 years after starting antiretroviral therapy. These receptors all stem from a woman aged 45-65 years with HIV. Both conserved end residues are trimmed from each CDR3.

v_call cdr3_aa
TRBV2 ASRQDGSGNTIY
TRBV18 ASSPLDSGYGYT
TRBV5-8 ASSLQVKRGALTDTQY
TRBV2 ASSVGLSSYNEQF
TRBV18 ASSPQVEARGNYGYT
TRBV10-3 AISELDMNTEAF
TRBV27 ASRDRANYGYT
TRBV5-1 ASSLAAASGGSTDTQY
TRBV6-5 ASSIAGGQPQH
TRBV6-6 ASSYSTEYEQY
TRBV10-3 ATKTQGNTEAF
TRBV6-5 ASSPSGSKYGYT
TRBV7-6 ASSLARDRVSGEQF
TRBV5-3 ARSLARGGQETQY
TRBV7-2 ASSLAAGGDGNQPQH
TRBV4-3 ASSQAQGKAYEQY
TRBV6-1 ASSLDASGLTQY
TRBV27 ASSERLGNTIY
TRBV6-1 ASSPMSDSYEQY
TRBV4-3 ASSQDQASSYNEQF
TRBV11-1 ASSGQTNTGELF
TRBV15 ATSREQPRLGSNQPQH
TRBV29-1 SVEDPQTDTQY
TRBV5-5 ASSRGQNNQPQH
TRBV6-6 ASSQDSSNTGELF
TRBV6-1 ASSEWGVDTGELF
TRBV5-1 ASRLRDRDEQY
TRBV19 ASCLAVNTGELF
TRBV5-4 ASSQQMAVGNTIY
TRBV25-1 ASSEYAGDTQY
TRBV6-1 ASILRAGGVYGYT